These T cell receptor beta chains were read from a single sample in a study of cytomegalovirus exposure and HLA in healthy donors. Sequencing was performed with immunoSEQ multiplex PCR; in TCRdb, only in-frame clones are kept and a portion is missing. The data contain 170,000 or so clones, 86% of them seen just once; the ten biggest clones take up 1.5% to 2%. Source material: PBMCs. The origin of the receptors is a woman aged 18 to 35 in good health and CMV-seronegative. The CDR3 runs from the conserved cysteine through the conserved F or W. Each record gives: J gene, V gene, CDR3 protein.

TRBJ1-3 TRBV28 CASTSPPSNTIYF
TRBJ2-5 TRBV13 CASSLEAGGQETQYF
TRBJ1-5 TRBV30 CAWRQNFNQPQHF
TRBJ2-7 TRBV6-6 CASRAGQGVFVDEQYF
- TRBV6-5 CASRSGSPYEQYF
TRBJ1-2 TRBV19 CASSVFGQAYGYTF
TRBJ1-1 TRBV12-5 CASGLVPRRGQNTEAFF
TRBJ2-1 TRBV28 CATQESGSTNEQFF
TRBJ2-1 TRBV6-1 CAIRGRGGYNEQFF
TRBJ2-7 TRBV5-5 CASSLVLSGSYEQYF
TRBJ2-5 TRBV7-2 CASSLATGVETQYF
TRBJ2-7 TRBV7-8 CASSVTSSIYEQYF
TRBJ1-1 TRBV2 CASRPARTEAFF
TRBJ1-5 TRBV7-9 CASTWGGRGQPQHF
TRBJ2-7 TRBV11-2 CASSLDRGQGLEQYF
TRBJ2-1 TRBV4-1 CASSLGLVTVNEQFF
TRBJ2-5 TRBV30 CAWSVLAQETQYF
TRBJ2-6 TRBV28 CASGWDREFSGANVLTF
TRBJ1-3 TRBV28 CASSFRGNTGNTIYF
TRBJ2-7 TRBV6-6 CASNTWGEILTYEQYF
TRBJ2-1 TRBV2 CASSSEVGTSIEQFF
TRBJ1-4 TRBV5-4 CASSLEGQGVREKLFF
TRBJ2-3 TRBV29-1 CSVESSGVTDTQYF
TRBJ2-1 TRBV6-4 CASSDSSSGHNEQFF
TRBJ2-7 TRBV11-2 CASSFSLSYEQYF
TRBJ2-1 TRBV21-1 CASNRPGGGYNEQFF
TRBJ1-2 TRBV5-1 CASSLIQETGFNGYTF
TRBJ2-7 TRBV14 CASSRGTFHEQYF
TRBJ2-3 TRBV29-1 CSASGLAGADTQYF
TRBJ1-3 TRBV5-1 CASSLAGGAGGNTIYF
TRBJ2-3 TRBV6-5 CASSYSGGVGDTQYF
TRBJ2-7 TRBV5-1 CASSFWTSGDVGYEQYF
TRBJ2-3 TRBV6-1 CASSKGRSGRGSTDTQYF
TRBJ1-2 TRBV19 CATAEGLSYGYTF
TRBJ2-1 TRBV11-3 CASSFQGTGGGSYNEQFF
TRBJ1-2 TRBV6-1 CASSEGAGANYGYTF
TRBJ2-3 TRBV30 CAWSWSSGSTDTQYF
TRBJ1-2 TRBV30 CAWRGHLRGYTF
- TRBV10-3 CAISRPGSEQYF
TRBJ2-7 TRBV28 CASGASYEQYF
TRBJ2-3 TRBV6-4 CASRPLAGSTDTQYF
TRBJ2-7 TRBV2 CASRDGQDYEQYF
TRBJ2-4 TRBV27 CASSRGQGLDIQYF
TRBJ1-6 TRBV19 CASSMVGPRSSYNSPLHF
TRBJ1-4 TRBV5-1 CASSLAGLGEKLFF
TRBJ2-1 TRBV6-1 CASCQGPYNEQFF
TRBJ2-1 TRBV5-1 CASSFSLASSYNEQFF
TRBJ1-2 TRBV19 CASSDRETGYTF
TRBJ2-3 TRBV28 CASSFLLAGGPDTQYF
TRBJ1-5 TRBV6-6 CASSYDDRVGDQPQHF
TRBJ2-7 TRBV9 CASSVVEGSIYEQYF
TRBJ1-1 TRBV5-1 CASSWDAGPLNTEAFF
TRBJ2-6 TRBV7-9 CASSFLSSSGANVLTF
TRBJ1-1 TRBV15 CATSVGLPNTEAFF
TRBJ2-7 TRBV6-5 CASSLADTYEQYF
TRBJ2-7 TRBV11-2 CASSFSGTGDGEQYF
TRBJ1-2 TRBV29-1 CSVEANDRGDGYTF